This T cell receptor beta chain was sequenced in a study of PD-L1 blockade in urothelial cancer. Time point meaning: peripheral blood 6 weeks after treatment start. Sequencing was performed with immunoSEQ multiplex PCR; in TCRdb, only in-frame clones are kept and a portion is missing. The table has about 36,000 clones, around 84% seen once. The sample in question was PBMCs, obtained around atezolizumab (anti-PD-L1) treatment. The clonotype comes from a man aged 40-50 years with urothelial cancer.

The CDR3: CASSLPGLDEQYF. CDR3 coding DNA: TGCGCCAGCAGCCTCCCTGGCCTGGACGAGCAGTACTTC. This chain connects TRBV4-1 to TRBJ2-7; D not resolved. The CDR3 consists of 13 residues. Germline V lookup: CDR1 MGHRA, CDR2 YSYEKL. V lost 4 bases and J lost 5, with 12 bases in between.